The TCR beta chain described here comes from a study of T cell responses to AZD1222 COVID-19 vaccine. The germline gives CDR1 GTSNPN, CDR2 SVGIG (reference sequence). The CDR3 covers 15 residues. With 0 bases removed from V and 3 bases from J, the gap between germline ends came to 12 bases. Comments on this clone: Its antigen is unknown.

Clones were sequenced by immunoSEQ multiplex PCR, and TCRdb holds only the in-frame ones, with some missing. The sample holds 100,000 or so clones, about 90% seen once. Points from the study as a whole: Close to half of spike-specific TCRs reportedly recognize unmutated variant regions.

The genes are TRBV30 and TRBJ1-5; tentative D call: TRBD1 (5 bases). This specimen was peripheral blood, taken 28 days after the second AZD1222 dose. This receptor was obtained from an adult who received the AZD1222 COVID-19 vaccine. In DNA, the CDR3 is TGTGCCTGGAGTGTTACGACAGCGTACAATCAGCCCCAGCATTTT. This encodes CAWSVTTAYNQPQHF.